The rows below give T cell receptor beta chains drawn from one sample of a study of blood T cell repertoires in COVID-19. The assay was immunoSEQ multiplex PCR, and TCRdb's table has in-frame clones only and misses some. This sample has some 320,000 clones; around 85% occur once, and the top ten carry 1.5% to 2%. Sequenced: PBMCs or T cells enriched from blood (not recorded which). All receptors derive from a woman aged 25 to 39 who had been exposed to COVID-19. Both conserved end residues are part of each CDR3. D genes are given only for firm matches. A row's size may be missing; if present it is once, few, many or a size class.

TRBV7-9	.	.	TRBJ2-1	TGTGCCAGCAGCCCAGGGAATGAGCAGTTCTTC	CASSPGNEQFF
TRBV11-2	.	.	TRBJ1-3	TGTGCCAGCAGCCCAGGACGGGGGAGCTCTGGAAACACCATATATTTT	CASSPGRGSSGNTIYF
TRBV19	.	.	TRBJ2-3	TGTGCCAGTAGTATACCCCAACGCGCGAATACGCAGTATTTT	CASSIPQRANTQYF
TRBV6-5	.	.	TRBJ1-4	TGTGCCAGCAGTTACTCGGGCAGAACTGAAAAACTGTTTTTT	CASSYSGRTEKLFF
TRBV28	.	few	TRBJ1-6	TGTGCCAGCAGCTCCCCGGGACAAGTCTATAATTCACCCCTCCACTTT	CASSSPGQVYNSPLHF
TRBV27	TRBD1	.	TRBJ2-5	TGTGCCAGCAGTTTAAACTCACAGGGGGCTTGGACCCAGTACTTC	CASSLNSQGAWTQYF
TRBV30	TRBD1	.	TRBJ1-5	TGTGCCTGGGGACAGGGGGTTCCCCAGCATTTT	CAWGQGVPQHF
TRBV6-5	TRBD1	once	TRBJ1-2	TGTGCCAGCAGTCCTACAGGGGGCGTTGGCTACACCTTC	CASSPTGGVGYTF
TRBV5-1	.	.	TRBJ2-7	TGCGCCAGCAGCTTGGTAGCGAACTACGAGCAGTACTTC	CASSLVANYEQYF
TRBV3-1/TRBV3-2	.	once	TRBJ1-3	TGTGCCAGCAGCCAAGATGGGAGCTCTGGAAACACCATATATTTT	CASSQDGSSGNTIYF